What follows are 23 T cell receptor beta chains derived from one specimen sequenced in a study of blood T cells in healthy people across ages. The authors ran a second PCR of 7 to 11 cycles using a sample-barcoded 5' primer and a J-beta primer mix. TCRdb re-derived calls from the 5' RACE reads in MiXCR, one entry per CDR3 protein. Found here are 890,000 or so distinct CDR3 sequences, around 68% of them singletons; the top ten hold about 27%. Sequenced material: blood. The origin of the receptors is a man aged 25 to 40 in good health.

J is TRBJ2-1 and V is TRBV5-1; 12 nucleotides match TRBD1. The J call is in doubt because the DNA end fits TRBJ2-7 better. This CDR3 is built from 16 residues. Per the germline V gene, CDR1 is SGHRS and CDR2 is YFSETQ. Written as DNA, the CDR3 is TGCGCCAGCTTCGTGGGGGACAGGGGGCTGTACAATGAGCAGTACTTC. Encoded protein: CASFVGDRGLYNEQYF.

This clonotype has more than one count but fewer than ten. This chain connects TRBV5-1 to TRBJ2-2, with D perhaps matching TRBD1 (6 bases). V was shortened by 4 bases and J by 7 bases, with 20 bases between the two germline ends. This CDR3 has 16 amino acids. Germline V gives CDR1 SGHRS, CDR2 YFSETQ. CDR3 region: CASSPRQDPRGGELFF. In DNA form, the CDR3 reads TGCGCCAGCAGCCCGCGACAGGACCCAAGGGGCGGGGAGCTGTTTTTT.

V usage is TRBV11-2 and J usage is TRBJ2-3; 8 bases are a match to TRBD2. This CDR3 is 16 amino acids long. Germline V gene data show CDR1 as SGHAT and CDR2 as FQNNGV. The junction had 6 bases not matched to a gene; V was cut back by 0 bases and J by 4 bases. Here the CDR3 DNA reads TGTGCCAGCAGCTTAGACCGAAGCGGGGGTTCAGATACGCAGTATTTT. Protein sequence: CASSLDRSGGSDTQYF.

There are a few counts of this clonotype. The chain couples TRBV20-1 to TRBJ1-1; weak D call: TRBD1 (5 bases). This CDR3 spans 15 amino acids. Germline CDR1 and CDR2: DFQATT and SNEGSKA (reference sequence). V lost 5 bases to trimming and J lost 5 bases, with 21 bases between them. CDR3 sequence reads: CSASSSTGFGTEAFF. CDR3 DNA: TGCAGTGCTTCAAGTTCCACAGGATTTGGAACTGAAGCTTTCTTT.

The chain has TRBV5-1 and TRBJ2-1, with D perhaps TRBD2 (5 bases). The germline gives CDR1 SGHRS, CDR2 YFSETQ. The V gene lost 0 bases and the J gene lost 0 bases, with 10 bases spanning the gap. The CDR3 consists of 16 residues. The CDR3 nucleotides are TGCGCCAGCAGCTTGGCAGCGGTGAGCTCCTACAATGAGCAGTTCTTC. Translating gives CASSLAAVSSYNEQFF.

V and J are TRBV16 and TRBJ1-5, with D perhaps matching TRBD1 (5 bases). Germline loops: CDR1 KGHSY, CDR2 FQNENV. V lost 2 bases, J lost 3 bases, and 11 bases lay in between. CDR3 length: 15 amino acids. CDR3 DNA sequence: TGTGCCAGCAGCCAACCGGACACCACCAATCAGCCCCAGCATTTT. Translation gives CASSQPDTTNQPQHF.

This sequence joins TRBV20-1 and TRBJ2-4; 7 nucleotides align to TRBD2. V was pared by 3 bases and J by 7 bases, with 9 bases of the junction left unmatched. The CDR3 spans 14 residues. Germline loops: CDR1 DFQATT, CDR2 SNEGSKA (reference sequence). The CDR3 here is CSARSRLAGNIQYF. Written as DNA, the CDR3 is TGCAGTGCTAGGTCCAGACTAGCCGGGAACATTCAGTACTTC.

A single count supports this clonotype. The chain is built from TRBV7-2 and TRBJ1-2; D gene uncertain. The germline CDR1 and CDR2 sequences are SGHTA and FQGNSA. Deletions cut 5 bases from V and 7 bases from J, with 8 bases between. This CDR3 has 11 residues. CDR3 nucleotides: TGTGCCAGCAGCCGTGTAGGTGGCTACACCTTC. This gives the protein CASSRVGGYTF.

V gene TRBV4-3 combines with J gene TRBJ1-5; D gene unclear. The CDR3 runs to 14 residues. Germline V gene lookup returns CDR1 LGHNA and CDR2 YSLEER. The V and J ends lost 0 bases and 6 bases respectively, with 9 bases between them. CDR3 sequence: CASSQDRGSQPQHF. In DNA form, the CDR3 reads TGCGCCAGCAGCCAAGATCGCGGGTCTCAGCCCCAGCATTTT.

This sequence joins TRBV27 and TRBJ2-1; D is undetermined. There are 13 residues in the CDR3. Germline values: CDR1 MNHEY, CDR2 SMNVEV (reference sequence). Trimming pared 5 bases from V and 7 bases from J, leaving 12 bases between. In DNA, the CDR3 is TGTGCCAGCAGTCCGACGCCTGGAAATGAGCAGTTCTTC. Protein product: CASSPTPGNEQFF.

The chain uses TRBV10-2 and TRBJ2-4; 10 positions agree with TRBD2. The V and J ends lost 4 bases and 12 bases, in that order; junction bases with no gene match: 9. CDR3 size: 14 residues. CDR1 and CDR2 from the germline V gene are WSHSY and SAAADI. The CDR3 sequence is CASSGAGGPGTQYF. CDR3 bases: TGCGCCAGCAGTGGAGCGGGGGGGCCTGGAACTCAGTACTTC.

The genes are TRBV6-1 and TRBJ2-3; TRBD1 or TRBD2 may be the D gene (6 bases each). The CDR3 has 17 residues. Germline CDR1 is MNHNS and CDR2 is SASEGT. V was shortened by 6 bases and J by 4 bases, with 23 bases between the two germline ends. The CDR3 DNA sequence: TGTGCCAGCAGGGAGGGGGTAGCAACCCACTCGGCAGATACGCAGTATTTT. Its protein is CASREGVATHSADTQYF.

For this clonotype: The junction shows a germline mismatch at one end, possibly a read error. V is TRBV15 and J is TRBJ1-6; D call uncertain. This CDR3 comprises 13 residues. Germline V gives CDR1 LNHNV, CDR2 YYDKDF (reference sequence). The CDR3 DNA sequence: TGTGCCGCCAGCAGAGATCCCAATTCACCCCTCCACTTT. Translated: CAASRDPNSPLHF.

The rearrangement uses TRBV29-1 and TRBJ2-7; 10 bases are a match to TRBD1. The CDR3 consists of 14 residues. Germline lookup yields CDR1 SQVTM and CDR2 ANQGSEA. J gave up 3 bases and V 5 bases, and 7 bases lay outside the gene matches. The CDR3 sequence is CSVQDRGVGYEQYF. The CDR3 DNA is TGCAGCGTTCAGGACAGGGGGGTAGGCTACGAGCAGTACTTC.

CDR3 region: CASSDGGTVNEQYF. DNA of the CDR3: TGTGCCAGCAGTGATGGGGGGACAGTAAACGAGCAGTACTTC. The chain recombines TRBV6-1 with TRBJ2-7; weak D call: TRBD1 (7 bases). V was shortened by 3 bases and J by 5 bases, with 14 bases between the two germline ends. Per germline, CDR1 MNHNS and CDR2 SASEGT. CDR3 length: 14 residues.

This sequence joins TRBV7-2 and TRBJ2-7; D is possibly TRBD2 (6 bases). CDR1 is SGHTA, CDR2 FQGNSA, per germline. V was clipped by 5 bases and J by 0 bases, with 14 bases between them. The CDR3 loop spans 15 amino acids. CDR3 DNA: TGTGCCAGCAGCACTACTAGGGGAGGCTCCTACGAGCAGTACTTC. This translates into CASSTTRGGSYEQYF.

The V call is TRBV6-5, the J call TRBJ1-6; tentatively, D is TRBD1 (5 bases). V lost 7 bases and J 8 bases, leaving 15 bases between the germline ends. The germline V gene has CDR1 MNHEY and CDR2 SVGAGI. The CDR3 covers 14 residues. CDR3 region: CASTPGGGYSPLHF. The CDR3 DNA is TGTGCCAGCACCCCGGGCGGGGGGTATTCACCCCTCCACTTT.

Concerning this clonotype itself: A read error may account for a junction end that differs from germline. The chain couples TRBV7-7 to TRBJ2-3, with a possible D match to TRBD1 (5 bases). Germline lookup yields CDR1 SSHAT and CDR2 FNYEAQ (reference sequence). The length of the CDR3 is 14 residues. CDR3 in amino acids: CASSSGFSTDTQYF. As DNA, the CDR3 is TGTGCTAGCAGCTCAGGGTTTAGCACAGATACGCAGTATTTT. The entire variable domain, with the rest obtained from reference TRBV7-7 and TRBJ2-3, is as follows: GAGVSQSPRYKVTKRGQDVTLRCDPISSHATLYWYQQALGQGPEFLTYFNYEAQPDKSGLPSDRFSAERPEGSISTLTIQRTEQRDSAMYRCASSSGFSTDTQYFGPGTRLTVL.

The J gene is TRBJ1-2, the V gene TRBV7-6, with D unclear. Per the germline V gene, CDR1 is SGHVS and CDR2 is FNYEAQ. The V and J ends lost 5 bases and 6 bases respectively, with 13 bases between them. The CDR3 sequence is 13 residues long. The CDR3 DNA is TGTGCCAGCAGCCCTCGAGGTACCCATGGCTACACCTTC. Protein sequence: CASSPRGTHGYTF.

DNA of the CDR3: TGCGCCAGCGGGCGGGGGCCAGGGAATGAGCAGTTCTTC. Its translation: CASGRGPGNEQFF. The chain recombines TRBV5-1 with TRBJ2-1, with D possibly being TRBD2 (7 bases). Trimming left V 7 bases short and J 7 bases short, with 15 bases between. This CDR3 is built from 13 residues. CDR1 is SGHRS, CDR2 YFSETQ, per germline.

The V call is TRBV7-9, the J call TRBJ2-7; no definite D call. Deletions cut 3 bases from V and 5 bases from J, with 14 bases between. Germline-derived CDR1 and CDR2 are SEHNR and FQNEAQ (reference sequence). This CDR3 comprises 14 residues. The CDR3 spells CASSFPWAVHEQYF. The CDR3 DNA is TGTGCCAGCAGCTTCCCTTGGGCAGTCCACGAGCAGTACTTC.

This clonotype was seen only a few times. The chain is built from TRBV3-1 and TRBJ1-2, with no clear D. This CDR3 contains 17 residues. Trimming took 4 bases from V and 3 from J, leaving 21 bases between them. Germline CDR1 reads LGHDT; CDR2 reads YNNKEL (reference sequence). This CDR3 is CASSPPYPTRDYYGYTF. The CDR3 DNA sequence: TGTGCCAGCAGCCCTCCGTACCCCACCCGAGACTACTATGGCTACACCTTC.

This sequence joins TRBV28 and TRBJ2-3; TRBD1 matches 7 bases. The CDR3 contains 16 residues. Germline CDR1 reads MDHEN; CDR2 reads SYDVKM. V trimming: 5 bases; J trimming: 4 bases; junction bases outside the gene matches: 12. The CDR3 coding sequence is TGTGCCAGCAGTGTAGGACAGGTTGGGTATGCAGATACGCAGTATTTT. Its protein is CASSVGQVGYADTQYF.